Following are 2 T cell receptor beta chains from one sample sequenced in a study of blood T cell repertoires in COVID-19. TCRdb keeps only in-frame clones here, not all; method: immunoSEQ multiplex PCR. The data hold fewer than 300,000 clones, with approximately 92% observed a single time. Sequenced sample: PBMCs or T cells enriched from blood (not recorded which). The origin of the receptors is a woman aged 30 to 39 who had recovered from COVID-19.

This clone was picked up one time. The chain links TRBV19 to TRBJ2-3; 7 bases align to TRBD2. J was trimmed by 0 bases and V by 5 bases; bases with no gene match: 5. CDR3 length: 15 amino acids. Germline CDR1 is LNHDA and CDR2 is SQIVND (reference sequence). CDR3 DNA sequence: TGTGCCAGTAGTTCACAAGCGGGGAGCACAGATACGCAGTATTTT. It is translated as CASSSQAGSTDTQYF.

The CDR3, as DNA: TGTGCCAGCAGACGGCCGGGACTAGCATCCGAGCAGTACTTC. Translated, it gives CASRRPGLASEQYF. The J gene is TRBJ2-7, the V gene TRBV27; 9 positions match TRBD2. V dropped 6 bases and J dropped 6; count of bases not matched to a gene: 9. Germline CDR1 and CDR2: MNHEY and SMNVEV (reference sequence). This CDR3 contains 14 residues.